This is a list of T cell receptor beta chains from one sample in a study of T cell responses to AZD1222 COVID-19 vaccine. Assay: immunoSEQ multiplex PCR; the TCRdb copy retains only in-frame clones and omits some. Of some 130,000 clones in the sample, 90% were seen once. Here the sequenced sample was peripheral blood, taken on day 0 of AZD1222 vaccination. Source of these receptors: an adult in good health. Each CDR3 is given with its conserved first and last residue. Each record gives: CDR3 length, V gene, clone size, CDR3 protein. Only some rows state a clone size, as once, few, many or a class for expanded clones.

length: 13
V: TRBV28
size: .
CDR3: CASTPGGYQPQHF

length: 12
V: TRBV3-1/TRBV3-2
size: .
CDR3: CATKGVSYEQYF

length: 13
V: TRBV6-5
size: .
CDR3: CASRRQAGEKLFF

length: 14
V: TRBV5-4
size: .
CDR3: CASSFQGANAEAFF

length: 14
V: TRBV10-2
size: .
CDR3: CASSRAVTNEKLFF

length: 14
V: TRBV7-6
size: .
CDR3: CASSPTGSGNTIYF

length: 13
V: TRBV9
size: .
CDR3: CASSVESRDEQFF

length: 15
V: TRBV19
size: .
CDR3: CASSARQGRSQPQHF

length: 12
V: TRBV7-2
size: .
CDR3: CASSQNGETQYF

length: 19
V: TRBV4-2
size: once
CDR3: CASSAAYGTGSEADTEAFF

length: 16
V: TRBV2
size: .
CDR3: CASSRLNRGVTDTQYF

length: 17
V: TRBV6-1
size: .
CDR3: CAGSVRQGNRRNSPLHF

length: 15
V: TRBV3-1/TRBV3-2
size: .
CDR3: CASSQDRGANQPQHF

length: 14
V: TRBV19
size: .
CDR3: CASSPTDGVNEQFF

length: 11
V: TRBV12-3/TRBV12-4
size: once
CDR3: CASSLGQAQHF

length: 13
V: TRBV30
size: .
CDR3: CAWSGQGNQPQHF

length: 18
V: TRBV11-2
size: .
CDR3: CASSSNSYGRGAQETQYF

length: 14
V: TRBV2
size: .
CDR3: CASRGTGPAYGYTF

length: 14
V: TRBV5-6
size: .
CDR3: CASSFIQGIYGYTF

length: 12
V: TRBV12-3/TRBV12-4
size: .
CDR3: CASSPDTGELFF

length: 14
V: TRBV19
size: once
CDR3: CASSRNREAYGYTF

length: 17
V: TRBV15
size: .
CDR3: CATSLGLRAQPAYGYTF

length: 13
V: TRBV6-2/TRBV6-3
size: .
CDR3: CASSYSGAYEQYF

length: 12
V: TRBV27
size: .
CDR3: CASSFYNQPQHF

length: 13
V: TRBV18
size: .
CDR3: CASSPGDKETQYF

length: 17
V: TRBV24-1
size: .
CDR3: CATSDTRLAGYQETQYF

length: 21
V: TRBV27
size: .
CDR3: CASTKGGLRSGDLVGANVLTF

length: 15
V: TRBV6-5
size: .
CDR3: CASGLAGAYTGELFF